The present T cell receptor beta chain was sequenced within a study of blood T cell repertoires in COVID-19 (TCRdb year 2020). A note on the overall study: Samples covering the acute and convalescent phases of COVID-19 were provided by collaborators in the United States, Italy and Spain. Deeply sampled blood TCRbeta repertoires from subjects exposed to, actively infected with, or recovered from COVID-19 were included in the dataset. The repertoires were released in a freely available public database intended as a resource for research on the immune response to SARS-CoV-2. Samples came from the ongoing ImmuneRACE study (first 160 participants) plus 1,254 subjects from 6 global collaborators. Where available, HLA class I and class II types were taken from metadata supplied by the sample provider and were not determined by assay-based typing. The material from the prospective study consisted of cDNA or gDNA derived from T cells, B-cell-depleted T cells, or PBMCs. Nearly every sample came with metadata listing a de-identified subject ID, COVID-19 status, age in years and sex. Points the paper makes about the study in general: The quantity of clinical and demographic metadata differed by source and by participant and was supplied without curation.

Participants in the prospective study were aged about 18 to 95 years, lived in under 30 United States geographic areas, and enrolled through a virtual design. To assign participants to cohorts, the prospective study relied on clinical history that participants themselves reported in a screening survey and a study questionnaire. Exposed participants were defined as having been in contact with someone with a PCR-confirmed or clinician-diagnosed COVID-19 case within 2 weeks of study entry. Mobile phlebotomists in the prospective study collected whole blood, serum and a nasopharyngeal or oropharyngeal swab from every participant. Participants in the prospective study had the option to provide additional blood draws and questionnaires over a 2-month period. Before DNA extraction, blood samples from the prospective study were shipped at room temperature or frozen. Details on this clone: Its target antigen remains unknown. The sample holds no much larger clone one base away, and base qualities are not on file.

TCRbeta CDR3 regions were amplified from genomic DNA by means of the immunoSEQ Assay, a bias-controlled multiplex PCR. The paper's data handling went like this. Nucleated cell counts per sample were estimated from amplification of reference gene primers within the assay. To quantify the absolute abundance of each unique TCRbeta CDR3 rearrangement, sequence reads were collapsed and filtered. For each sample, productive Simpson clonality was calculated by taking the square root of Simpson's diversity index across productive rearrangements. TCRdb mirrors the immuneACCESS table, restricted to in-frame sequences. Some clones are absent from its copies; in checked studies, under half trace to an unresolved V gene, and the reason for the others is unknown. V and J calls and clone size are as listed in that table; D and trimming were resolved from the DNA. The sample table records 200,000 to 300,000 clones; 88% of these occur just once. Over 3% of the sample comes from the top ten.

The CDR3 spans 14 residues, from the cysteine through the phenylalanine. Only the CDR3 DNA is retained, 42 bases long and in frame from the first base. Trimming removed 3 bases from V and 15 bases from J, leaving 21 bases between the germline ends. CDR1 LNHDA and CDR2 SQIVND were looked up in the germline V gene (reference sequence). This receptor was identified in a woman between 40 and 50 years old who had been exposed to COVID-19. Sample: PBMCs or T cells enriched from blood (not recorded which). The chain employs TRBV19 and TRBJ1-3; TRBD1 is perhaps the D gene, given 5 matching bases. The DNA reads TGTGCCAGTAGTATTTCCGGACAAACTTATATGAGATATTTT. It specifies CASSISGQTYMRYF. Reference TRBV19 and TRBJ1-3 proteins supply the regions before and after the CDR3; the full variable domain is: DGGITQSPKYLFRKEGQNVTLSCEQNLNHDAMYWYRQDPGQGLRLIYYSQIVNDFQKGDIAEGYSVSREKKESFPLTVTSAQKNPTAFYLCASSISGQTYMRYFGEGSWLTVV.